Following are 2 T cell receptor beta chains from one sample sequenced in a study of shared clonotypes between healthy human individuals. Only in-frame clones appear in the TCRdb table, and some are missing; sequencing was by immunoSEQ multiplex PCR. The sample lists more than 2,000,000 clones, approximately 94% occurring once. Sequencing was performed on naive CD4+ T cells sorted from blood. The sample's subset: CD45RA+ positively selected. These receptors were taken from a man between 18 and 35 years old in good health.

The J gene is TRBJ2-7, the V gene TRBV13; D gene ambiguous. This CDR3 contains 11 residues. Deletions cut 5 bases from V and 6 bases from J, with 8 bases between. Germline V gives CDR1 PRHDT, CDR2 FYEKMQ (reference sequence). The CDR3 DNA reads TGTGCCAGCAGCGAACAGCGCGAGCAGTACTTC. Protein product: CASSEQREQYF.

The chain combines TRBV7-2 with TRBJ2-7; 9 nucleotides agree with TRBD1. With 5 bases clipped from V and 9 bases from J, the junction kept 17 bases outside the gene matches. Germline V lookup: CDR1 SGHTA, CDR2 FQGNSA. The CDR3 loop spans 16 amino acids. The CDR3 spells CASSEMPGQGIIGQYF. In nucleotides, the CDR3 is TGTGCCAGCAGCGAGATGCCGGGACAGGGTATCATCGGGCAGTACTTC.